The source of this T cell receptor (beta chain) is a study of shared clonotypes between healthy human individuals. The CDR3 is 14 amino acids. Trimming shortened V by 8 bases and J by 4 bases, and 17 bases separated the two germline ends. Germline values: CDR1 SNHLY, CDR2 FYNNEI. Splitting the CD4+ cells yielded a CD45RA+ naive subset and a CD45RA-negative memory subset. The assay was immunoSEQ multiplex PCR, and TCRdb's table has in-frame clones only and misses some. The table lists hundreds of thousands of clones, almost 97% of them singletons, with roughly 0.06% in the top ten. The clonotype originates from a woman in her twenties or thirties in good health. The rearrangement joins TRBV2 to TRBJ1-1, with a possible D match to TRBD1 (5 bases). Sequenced material: naive CD4+ T cells sorted from blood. Subset meaning: CD45RA+ positively selected. The CDR3 DNA is TGTGCCAGCGGAGGGTTGTGGGGGACCACTGAAGCTTTCTTT. This codes for CASGGLWGTTEAFF.